A selection of T cell receptor beta chains follows, all from one sample in a study of T-cell memory formation after mild COVID-19. One entry per CDR3 protein results from TCRdb running MiXCR on the 5' RACE reads. The sample has roughly 320,000 distinct CDR3 sequences, 28% seen once; the top ten hold approximately 15%. Sequenced: PBMCs or a T cell subset sorted from them (not recorded which). These receptors came from an adult woman who had mild COVID-19 (a few samples of this study predate the infection). Cell type and time point are not known. Both conserved end residues are part of each CDR3. The D gene is left open where the match is weak. Clone size is given for some rows only: seen once, a few or many times, or a class if the clone is expanded.

size	V	J	D	CDR3	DNA
-	TRBV5-1	TRBJ2-7	-	CASSLAGRSVQYF	TGCGCCAGCAGCTTGGCCGGGCGAAGTGTGCAGTACTTC
few	TRBV24-1	TRBJ2-3	TRBD2	CATSDLKRTSGPSTDTQYF	TGTGCCACCAGTGATTTGAAAAGAACTAGCGGGCCAAGCACAGATACGCAGTATTTT
few	TRBV2	TRBJ2-3	TRBD1	CASSRDRGRGDTQYF	TGTGCCAGCAGTCGGGACAGGGGGCGGGGAGATACGCAGTATTTT
few	TRBV20-1	TRBJ2-1	-	CSAIGARSYNEQFF	TGCAGTGCAATTGGGGCCCGCTCCTACAATGAGCAGTTCTTC
-	TRBV12-3/TRBV12-4	TRBJ1-1	-	CASTREGWVNTEAFF	TGTGCCAGCACCCGCGAGGGGTGGGTGAACACTGAAGCTTTCTTT
-	TRBV10-3	TRBJ1-1	-	CAISGEQENTEAFF	TGTGCCATCAGTGGTGAACAGGAGAACACTGAAGCTTTCTTT
few	TRBV7-9	TRBJ2-3	TRBD2	CASSLAPGQETLAGVGDTQYF	TGTGCCAGCAGCTTAGCTCCGGGACAGGAGACACTAGCGGGAGTCGGAGATACGCAGTATTTT
-	TRBV19	TRBJ2-1	-	CASSIDQAGSSYNEQFF	TGTGCCAGTAGTATAGATCAGGCCGGGTCCTCCTACAATGAGCAGTTCTTC
-	TRBV27	TRBJ2-7	-	CASSPTRGNEQYF	TGTGCCAGCAGTCCGACGAGGGGCAACGAGCAGTACTTC
-	TRBV10-3	TRBJ2-3	TRBD2	CAIKGLAGRDTQYF	TGTGCCATCAAGGGACTAGCGGGCAGAGATACGCAGTATTTT
-	TRBV3-1	TRBJ2-1	TRBD2	CASSQEVLAGDNEQFF	TGTGCCAGCAGCCAAGAAGTCCTAGCGGGGGACAATGAGCAGTTCTTC
-	TRBV12-3/TRBV12-4	TRBJ2-5	-	CASSLGQGRPLF	TGTGCCAGCAGTTTAGGGCAGGGTCGTCCCTTGTTC
-	TRBV20-1	TRBJ2-7	-	CSATGSGTYEQYF	TGCAGTGCTACAGGATCAGGGACCTACGAGCAGTACTTC
many	TRBV25-1	TRBJ2-3	TRBD2	CASSEPKTGTSGRLPSSTDTQYF	TGTGCCAGCAGTGAACCGAAAACCGGGACTAGCGGGAGGTTGCCCTCTAGCACAGATACGCAGTATTTT
few	TRBV12-3/TRBV12-4	TRBJ2-5	-	CASSRVAGGEETQYF	TGTGCCAGCAGTCGAGTGGCCGGGGGAGAAGAGACCCAGTACTTC
-	TRBV29-1	TRBJ2-1	TRBD1	CSGGQVNNEQFF	TGCAGCGGGGGACAGGTAAACAATGAGCAGTTCTTC
-	TRBV7-2	TRBJ2-5	-	CASSQRGLRETQYF	TGTGCCAGCAGCCAAAGGGGATTGCGAGAGACCCAGTACTTC
few	TRBV5-5	TRBJ2-5	-	CASSRQAGGQETQYF	TGTGCCAGCAGCCGGCAAGCGGGTGGACAAGAGACCCAGTACTTC
few	TRBV4-3	TRBJ2-7	TRBD2	CASSQTRAAGDEQYF	TGCGCCAGCAGCCAGACGCGAGCGGCGGGGGACGAGCAGTACTTC
-	TRBV7-6	TRBJ2-3	-	CASSLAVPSTDTQYF	TGTGCCAGCAGCTTAGCTGTACCTAGCACAGATACGCAGTATTTT
many	TRBV5-1	TRBJ2-1	-	CASSRVRDEQFF	TGCGCCAGCAGCCGAGTAAGGGATGAGCAGTTCTTC
many	TRBV2	TRBJ2-7	-	CASSPDFSLHYEQYF	TGTGCCAGCAGTCCGGACTTCAGCCTCCACTACGAGCAGTACTTC
-	TRBV19	TRBJ2-3	TRBD2	CASSMRSGGAGSTDTQYF	TGTGCCAGTAGTATGCGGAGCGGGGGGGCCGGGAGCACAGATACGCAGTATTTT
-	TRBV7-3	TRBJ2-1	-	CASSSSRSYNEQFF	TGTGCCAGCAGCTCTAGCCGCTCCTACAATGAGCAGTTCTTC
few	TRBV30	TRBJ1-1	-	CAGQKAGLTEAFF	TGTGCCGGCCAGAAAGCCGGGCTCACTGAAGCTTTCTTT
few	TRBV5-6	TRBJ2-1	TRBD2	CASSPLTSGGASRNEQFF	TGTGCCAGCAGCCCGCTGACTAGCGGGGGGGCCTCCAGGAATGAGCAGTTCTTC
many	TRBV15	TRBJ2-1	-	CATSWRVGDNEQFF	TGTGCCACCAGCTGGAGGGTCGGAGACAATGAGCAGTTCTTC
few	TRBV4-1	TRBJ1-5	TRBD1	CASSPGQGRKGHSNQPQHF	TGCGCCAGCAGCCCCGGACAGGGGCGCAAGGGGCATAGCAATCAGCCCCAGCATTTT
few	TRBV6-6	TRBJ1-1	TRBD1	CASSTGTDGKIAAFF	TGTGCCAGCAGCACCGGGACAGACGGTAAAATTGCAGCTTTCTTT
-	TRBV4-1	TRBJ2-7	TRBD1	CASSHGRDRVFYEQYF	TGCGCCAGCAGTCATGGCCGGGACAGGGTTTTCTACGAGCAGTACTTC
few	TRBV29-1	TRBJ2-2	TRBD2	CSVVLWEGHTGELFF	TGCAGCGTTGTCTTATGGGAGGGACACACCGGGGAGCTGTTTTTT
few	TRBV20-1	TRBJ1-1	-	CSAGSHANTEAFF	TGCAGTGCTGGGAGCCATGCGAACACTGAAGCTTTCTTT
-	TRBV29-1	TRBJ2-7	-	CSVGKRGAPYEQYF	TGCAGCGTCGGTAAACGTGGTGCCCCCTACGAGCAGTACTTC
-	TRBV3-1	TRBJ1-2	-	CASSRTTLGQRRGYTF	TGTGCCAGCAGCCGAACGACATTAGGACAGCGGCGCGGCTACACCTTC
-	TRBV20-1	TRBJ1-2	-	CSARPPAIGPVGQGYTF	TGCAGTGCTCGTCCCCCGGCAATAGGACCGGTGGGGCAAGGCTACACCTTC
once	TRBV6-6	TRBJ2-7	TRBD1	CASSSGQDYEQYF	TGTGCCAGCAGTTCGGGACAGGACTACGAGCAGTACTTC
few	TRBV5-5	TRBJ2-1	TRBD1	CASSLGTGASYNEQFF	TGTGCCAGCAGCTTGGGGACAGGAGCCTCCTACAATGAGCAGTTCTTC
-	TRBV27	TRBJ1-2	TRBD1	CASRGTGRFYGYTF	TGTGCCAGCAGAGGGACAGGGAGATTCTATGGCTACACCTTC
-	TRBV20-1	TRBJ2-7	-	CSARYQTGSFFYEQYF	TGCAGTGCTAGATACCAAACCGGGTCCTTTTTCTACGAGCAGTACTTC
-	TRBV29-1	TRBJ1-1	-	CSVRGTWNTEAFF	TGCAGCGTGAGGGGGACATGGAACACTGAAGCTTTCTTT
few	TRBV5-1	TRBJ2-4	-	CASSPREGKNIQYF	TGCGCCAGCAGCCCCCGTGAGGGCAAAAACATTCAGTACTTC
many	TRBV19	TRBJ2-3	TRBD2	CASSLGRESDTQYF	TGTGCCAGTAGCCTCGGGCGGGAGTCAGATACGCAGTATTTT
few	TRBV24-1	TRBJ2-5	-	CATSASRDNPLQETQYF	TGTGCCACCAGTGCTAGCCGGGACAACCCACTCCAAGAGACCCAGTACTTC
few	TRBV6-5	TRBJ1-6	-	CASSYSWRSSYNSPLHF	TGTGCCAGCAGTTACTCTTGGAGAAGCTCCTATAATTCACCCCTCCACTTT
-	TRBV12-3/TRBV12-4	TRBJ2-7	-	CASSQDRPPYEQYF	TGTGCCAGCAGTCAGGACAGACCCCCCTACGAGCAGTACTTC
-	TRBV7-3	TRBJ2-2	TRBD2	CASSWGLASNTGELFF	TGTGCCAGCAGCTGGGGACTAGCGTCGAACACCGGGGAGCTGTTTTTT
few	TRBV25-1	TRBJ1-4	TRBD1	CASSATGGIGNEKLFF	TGTGCCAGCAGTGCCACAGGGGGCATTGGGAATGAAAAACTGTTTTTT
-	TRBV4-2	TRBJ2-4	TRBD2	CASSQSSDVETSGRVQYF	TGTGCCAGCAGCCAAAGCTCTGACGTGGAGACTAGCGGGAGAGTTCAGTACTTC
-	TRBV5-5	TRBJ1-2	TRBD1	CASSRDSGYGYTF	TGTGCCAGCAGTCGGGACAGCGGCTATGGCTACACCTTC
few	TRBV9	TRBJ2-5	TRBD1	CASSVSGTGEETQYF	TGTGCCAGCAGCGTTTCCGGGACAGGGGAAGAGACCCAGTACTTC
-	TRBV6-6	TRBJ2-7	TRBD1	CASSTGGRYEQYF	TGTGCCAGCAGTACAGGGGGAAGGTACGAGCAGTACTTC
few	TRBV24-1	TRBJ2-3	-	CATSLTGKPPDTQYF	TGTGCCACCAGCTTAACAGGGAAGCCCCCCGATACGCAGTATTTT
few	TRBV5-4	TRBJ1-5	-	CASSLVELRGRYTQHF	TGTGCCAGCAGCTTGGTAGAGCTCCGGGGACGATATACGCAGCATTTT
few	TRBV7-9	TRBJ2-5	-	CASSLDRWTDQETQYF	TGTGCCAGCAGCTTAGATCGGTGGACAGATCAAGAGACCCAGTACTTC
-	TRBV7-3	TRBJ2-1	-	CASSYGTASYNEQFF	TGTGCCAGCAGCTACGGGACGGCTTCCTACAATGAGCAGTTCTTC